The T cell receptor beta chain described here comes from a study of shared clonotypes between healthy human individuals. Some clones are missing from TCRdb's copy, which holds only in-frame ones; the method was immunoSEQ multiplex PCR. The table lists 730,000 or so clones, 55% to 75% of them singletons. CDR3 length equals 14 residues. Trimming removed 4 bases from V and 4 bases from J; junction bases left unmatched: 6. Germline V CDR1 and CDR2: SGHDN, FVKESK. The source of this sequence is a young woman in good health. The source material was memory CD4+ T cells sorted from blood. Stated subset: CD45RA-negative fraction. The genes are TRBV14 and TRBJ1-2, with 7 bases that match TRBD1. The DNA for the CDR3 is TGTGCCAGCAGCCCACAGGGGACGACCTATGGCTACACCTTC. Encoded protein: CASSPQGTTYGYTF.